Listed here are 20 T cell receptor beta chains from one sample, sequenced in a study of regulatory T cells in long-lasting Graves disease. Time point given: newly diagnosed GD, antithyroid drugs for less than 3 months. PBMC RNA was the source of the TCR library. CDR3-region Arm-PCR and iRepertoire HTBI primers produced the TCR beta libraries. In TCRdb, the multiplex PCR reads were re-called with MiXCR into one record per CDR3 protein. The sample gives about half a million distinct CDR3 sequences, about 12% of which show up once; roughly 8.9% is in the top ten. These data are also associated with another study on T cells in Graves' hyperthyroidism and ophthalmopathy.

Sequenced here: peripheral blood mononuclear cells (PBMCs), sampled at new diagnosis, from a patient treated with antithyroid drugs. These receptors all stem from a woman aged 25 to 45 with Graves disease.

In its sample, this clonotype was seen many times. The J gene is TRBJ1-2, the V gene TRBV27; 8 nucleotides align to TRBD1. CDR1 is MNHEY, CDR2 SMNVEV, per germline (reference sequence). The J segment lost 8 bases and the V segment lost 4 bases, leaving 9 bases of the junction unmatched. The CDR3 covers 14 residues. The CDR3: CASSSGQGWRGYTF. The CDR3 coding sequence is TGTGCCAGCAGTTCCGGACAGGGTTGGAGGGGCTACACCTTC.

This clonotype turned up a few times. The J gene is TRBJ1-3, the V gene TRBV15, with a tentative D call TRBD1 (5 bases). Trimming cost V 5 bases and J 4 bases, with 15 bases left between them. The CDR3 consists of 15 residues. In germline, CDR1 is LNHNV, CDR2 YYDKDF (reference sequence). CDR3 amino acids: CATSPVQGGGNTIYF. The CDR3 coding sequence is TGTGCCACCAGCCCCGTCCAGGGTGGCGGAAACACCATATATTTT.

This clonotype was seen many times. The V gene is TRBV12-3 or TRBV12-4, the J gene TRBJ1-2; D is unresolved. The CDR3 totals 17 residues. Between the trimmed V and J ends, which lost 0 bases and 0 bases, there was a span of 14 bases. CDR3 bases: TGTGCCAGCAGTTTAGCGCTCCGGCAGAACACTAACTATGGCTACACCTTC. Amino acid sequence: CASSLALRQNTNYGYTF.

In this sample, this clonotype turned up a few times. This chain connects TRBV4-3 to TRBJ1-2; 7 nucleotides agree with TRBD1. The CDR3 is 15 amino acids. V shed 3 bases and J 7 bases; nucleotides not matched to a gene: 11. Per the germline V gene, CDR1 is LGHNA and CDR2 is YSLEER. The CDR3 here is CASSQLDREVGGYTF. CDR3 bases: TGCGCCAGCAGCCAGCTCGACAGGGAAGTAGGTGGCTACACCTTC.

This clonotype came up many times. The CDR3 sequence is CASSDNYQETQYF. The CDR3 region has the DNA TGTGCCAGTTCCGACAATTATCAAGAGACCCAGTACTTC. The chain joins TRBV19 to TRBJ2-5; D is uncertain. CDR1 and CDR2 (germline): LNHDA, SQIVND (reference sequence). The ends were cut back, 8 bases at V and 2 bases at J, with 12 bases in the middle. CDR3 length equals 13 residues.

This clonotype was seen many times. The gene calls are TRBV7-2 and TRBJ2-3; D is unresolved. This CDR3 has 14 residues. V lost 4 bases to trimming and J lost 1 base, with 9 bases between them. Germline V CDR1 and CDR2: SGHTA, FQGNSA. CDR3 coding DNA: TGTGCCAGCAGCTCGTACCTCCGCACAGATACGCAGTATTTT. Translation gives CASSSYLRTDTQYF.

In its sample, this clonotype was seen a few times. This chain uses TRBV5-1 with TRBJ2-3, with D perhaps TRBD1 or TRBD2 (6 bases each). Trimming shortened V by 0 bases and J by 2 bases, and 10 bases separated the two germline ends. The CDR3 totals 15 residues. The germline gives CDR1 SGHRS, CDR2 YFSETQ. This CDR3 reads CASSLAGADTDTQYF. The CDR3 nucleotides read TGCGCCAGCAGCTTGGCGGGGGCCGACACAGATACGCAGTATTTT.

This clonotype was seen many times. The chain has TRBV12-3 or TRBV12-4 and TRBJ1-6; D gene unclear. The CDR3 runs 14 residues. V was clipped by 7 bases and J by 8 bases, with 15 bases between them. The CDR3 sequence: CASTDHRGDSPLHF. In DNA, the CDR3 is TGTGCCAGCACCGATCATCGGGGTGATTCACCCCTCCACTTT.

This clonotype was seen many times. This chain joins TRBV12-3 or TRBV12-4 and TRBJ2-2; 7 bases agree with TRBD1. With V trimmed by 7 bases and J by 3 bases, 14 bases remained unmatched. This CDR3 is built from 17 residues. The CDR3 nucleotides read TGTGCCAGCAAACCTCCTCCCGGGACAGCCGACACCGGGGAGCTGTTTTTT. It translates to CASKPPPGTADTGELFF.

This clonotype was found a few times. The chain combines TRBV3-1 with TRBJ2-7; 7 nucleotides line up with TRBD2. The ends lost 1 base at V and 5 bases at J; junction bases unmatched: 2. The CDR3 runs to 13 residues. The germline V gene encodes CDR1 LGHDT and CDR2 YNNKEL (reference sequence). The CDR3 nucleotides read TGTGCCAGCAGCCAAGGGGGGGGGAACGAGCAGTACTTC. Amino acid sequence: CASSQGGGNEQYF.

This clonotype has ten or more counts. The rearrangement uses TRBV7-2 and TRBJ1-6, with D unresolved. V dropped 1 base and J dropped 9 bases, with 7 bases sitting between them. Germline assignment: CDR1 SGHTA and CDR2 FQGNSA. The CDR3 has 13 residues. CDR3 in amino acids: CASSLVAGSPLHF. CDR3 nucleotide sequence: TGTGCCAGCAGCTTAGTTGCGGGTTCACCCCTCCACTTT.

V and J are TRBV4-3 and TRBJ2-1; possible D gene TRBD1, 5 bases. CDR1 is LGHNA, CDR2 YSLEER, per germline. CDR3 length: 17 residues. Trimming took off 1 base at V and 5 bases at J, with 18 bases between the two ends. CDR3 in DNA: TGCGCCAGCAGCCAAGGGACAATCGGAACAATGAACAATGAGCAGTTCTTC. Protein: CASSQGTIGTMNNEQFF.

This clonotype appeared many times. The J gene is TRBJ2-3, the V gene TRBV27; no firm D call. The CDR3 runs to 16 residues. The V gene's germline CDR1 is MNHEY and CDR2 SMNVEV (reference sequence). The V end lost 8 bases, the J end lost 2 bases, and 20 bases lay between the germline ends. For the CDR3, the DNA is TGTGCCAGCGCCCCCGGATACCTCAGACTCACAGATACGCAGTATTTT. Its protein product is CASAPGYLRLTDTQYF.

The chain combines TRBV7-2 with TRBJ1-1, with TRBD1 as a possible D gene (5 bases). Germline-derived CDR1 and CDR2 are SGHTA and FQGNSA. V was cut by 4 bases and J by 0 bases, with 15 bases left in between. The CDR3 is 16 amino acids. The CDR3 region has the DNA TGTGCCAGCAGCTCCCTCAGGGCGATGATGAACACTGAAGCTTTCTTT. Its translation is CASSSLRAMMNTEAFF.

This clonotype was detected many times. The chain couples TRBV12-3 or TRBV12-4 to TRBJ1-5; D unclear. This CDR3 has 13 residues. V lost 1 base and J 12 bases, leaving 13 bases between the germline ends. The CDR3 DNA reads TGTGCCAGCAGTTTAGGGTACGGTCTGCTCCAGCATTTT. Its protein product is CASSLGYGLLQHF.

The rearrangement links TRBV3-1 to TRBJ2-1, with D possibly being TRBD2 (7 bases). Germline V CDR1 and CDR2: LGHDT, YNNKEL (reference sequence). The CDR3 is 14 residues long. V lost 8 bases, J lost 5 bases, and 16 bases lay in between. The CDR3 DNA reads TGTGCCAGCCGGGGGCTAGCGGCAGACAATGAGCAGTTCTTC. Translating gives CASRGLAADNEQFF.

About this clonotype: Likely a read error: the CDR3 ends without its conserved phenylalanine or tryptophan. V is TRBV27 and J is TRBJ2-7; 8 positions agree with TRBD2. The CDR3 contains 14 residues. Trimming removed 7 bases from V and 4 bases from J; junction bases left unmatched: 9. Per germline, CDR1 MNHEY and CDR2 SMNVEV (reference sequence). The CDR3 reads CASKLSGTGYEQYS. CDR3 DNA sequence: TGTGCCAGCAAACTTAGCGGGACTGGTTACGAGCAGTACTCC.

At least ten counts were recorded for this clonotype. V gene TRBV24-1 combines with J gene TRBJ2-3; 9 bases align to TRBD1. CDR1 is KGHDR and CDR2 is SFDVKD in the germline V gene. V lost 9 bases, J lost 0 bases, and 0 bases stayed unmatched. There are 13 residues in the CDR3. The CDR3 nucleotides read TGTGCCACCGGGACAGGGAGCACAGATACGCAGTATTTT. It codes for CATGTGSTDTQYF.

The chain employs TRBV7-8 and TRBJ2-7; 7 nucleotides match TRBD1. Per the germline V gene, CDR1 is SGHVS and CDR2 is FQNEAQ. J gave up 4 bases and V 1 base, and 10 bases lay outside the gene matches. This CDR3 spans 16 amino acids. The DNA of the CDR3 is TGTGCCAGCAGCTTAGAGGCGGCCCCAGGGGGTTACGAGCAGTACTTC. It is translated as CASSLEAAPGGYEQYF.

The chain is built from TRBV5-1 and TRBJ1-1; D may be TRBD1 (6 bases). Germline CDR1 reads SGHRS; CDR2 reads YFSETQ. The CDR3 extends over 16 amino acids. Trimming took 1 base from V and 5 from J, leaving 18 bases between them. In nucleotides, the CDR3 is TGCGCCAGCAGCTTGCAAGGGATCGGAGGGGGGACTGAAGCTTTCTTT. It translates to CASSLQGIGGGTEAFF.